This passage covers 16 T cell receptor beta chains from one sample sequenced in a study of T-cell reconstitution after alpha-beta-depleted transplantation in children. Library preparation (for TCRbeta) was performed with unique molecular identifiers. Via MiXCR, TCRdb re-called the PCR reads, giving one row per CDR3 protein. The data contain approximately 390,000 distinct CDR3 sequences, approximately 10% of them seen just once; the ten biggest clones take up roughly 5%. Sample: PBMCs from the stem cell graft donor, taken from the stem cell graft. The receptors were gathered from a human donor who donated a stem cell graft to a child with acute myeloid leukemia.

V usage is TRBV12-3 or TRBV12-4 and J usage is TRBJ2-1; TRBD2 matches at 13 bases. J gave up 6 bases and V 6 bases, and 8 bases lay outside the gene matches. There are 16 residues in the CDR3. The CDR3 nucleotides are TGTGCCAGCAGGACCGGGACTAGCGGGACGCGCAATGAGCAGTTCTTC. Its translation is CASRTGTSGTRNEQFF.

This clonotype showed up just a few times. This sequence joins TRBV20-1 and TRBJ2-7, with TRBD1 as a possible D gene (6 bases). V was shortened by 0 bases and J by 2 bases, with 14 bases between the two germline ends. Germline lookup yields CDR1 DFQATT and CDR2 SNEGSKA (reference sequence). CDR3 length equals 15 residues. Here the CDR3 reads CSARDLGTKPYEQYF. The CDR3 region has the DNA TGCAGTGCTAGAGATCTAGGGACAAAGCCCTACGAGCAGTACTTC.

This clonotype has ten or more counts. The V gene is TRBV7-8, the J gene TRBJ1-2, with 9 nucleotides matching TRBD1. This CDR3 has 15 amino acids. CDR1 is SGHVS, CDR2 FQNEAQ, per germline. V lost 5 bases, J lost 7 bases, and 11 bases stayed unmatched. CDR3: CASSHSGQGKFGYTF. CDR3 sequence (DNA): TGTGCCAGCAGCCATTCCGGACAGGGGAAGTTTGGCTACACCTTC.

The gene calls are TRBV2 and TRBJ2-3; 8 bases align to TRBD1. The V gene end was trimmed by 4 bases and the J gene end by 4 bases; junction bases not matched to a gene: 16. The CDR3 extends over 18 amino acids. Germline V gene sequence: CDR1 SNHLY, CDR2 FYNNEI. CDR3 in amino acids: CASSARAPGQGIADTQYF. The CDR3 DNA reads as TGTGCCAGCAGTGCGCGGGCACCCGGACAGGGAATCGCAGATACGCAGTATTTT.

The chain combines TRBV7-8 with TRBJ2-5, with 8 nucleotides matching TRBD2. This CDR3 comprises 16 residues. V dropped 1 base and J dropped 5; count of bases not matched to a gene: 9. In germline, CDR1 is SGHVS, CDR2 FQNEAQ. The CDR3 is CASSLGAGERGETQYF. The DNA for the CDR3 is TGTGCCAGCAGCTTAGGAGCGGGAGAGAGGGGCGAGACCCAGTACTTC. Full variable domain (outside the CDR3, taken from reference TRBV7-8 and TRBJ2-5): GAGVSQSPRYKVAKRGQDVALRCDPISGHVSLFWYQQALGQGPEFLTYFQNEAQLDKSGLPSDRFFAERPEGSVSTLKIQRTQQEDSAVYLCASSLGAGERGETQYFGPGTRLLVL.

This clonotype was recorded a few times. This chain joins TRBV27 and TRBJ1-2, with 8 bases matching TRBD1. The germline CDR1 and CDR2 sequences are MNHEY and SMNVEV (reference sequence). With 5 bases clipped from V and 8 bases from J, the junction kept 10 bases outside the gene matches. The CDR3 sequence is 14 residues long. The CDR3 coding sequence is TGTGCCAGCAGTGTGACAGGGGCCCAGGTCGGCTACACCTTC. Translation: CASSVTGAQVGYTF.

This clonotype was counted at least ten times. The chain has TRBV18 and TRBJ2-3, with TRBD2 matching 8 bases. The V gene's germline CDR1 is KGHSH and CDR2 LQKENI. The ends lost 2 bases at V and 2 bases at J; junction bases unmatched: 6. CDR3 size: 16 residues. The CDR3 sequence: CASSPRPGRATDTQYF. The CDR3 DNA follows: TGTGCCAGCTCACCAAGGCCCGGGAGGGCCACAGATACGCAGTATTTT.

CDR3 coding DNA: TGCAGCGCATTCACCGGGCCTGGGGATGGCTACACCTTC. It translates to CSAFTGPGDGYTF. This chain joins TRBV29-1 and TRBJ1-2; D gene unclear. The CDR3 is 13 amino acids. V gave up 7 bases and J gave up 6 bases, with 18 bases separating them. Germline V lookup: CDR1 SQVTM, CDR2 ANQGSEA.

In this sample, this clonotype turned up many times. This chain joins TRBV2 and TRBJ2-3; 7 positions agree with TRBD1. Germline assignment: CDR1 SNHLY and CDR2 FYNNEI. The ends lost 6 bases at V and 3 bases at J; junction bases unmatched: 3. This CDR3 contains 13 residues. The CDR3 DNA reads TGTGCCAGCAGGGGGACAGTTACAGATACGCAGTATTTT. Translating it yields CASRGTVTDTQYF.

CDR3 in amino acids: CASSLSGATTDTQYF. The DNA for the CDR3 is TGCGCCAGCAGCTTGTCCGGGGCTACAACAGATACGCAGTATTTT. The chain combines TRBV5-1 with TRBJ2-3; either TRBD1 or TRBD2 may supply D (5 bases each). Trimming removed 1 base from V and 3 bases from J, with 12 bases in between. The V gene's germline CDR1 is SGHRS and CDR2 YFSETQ. There are 15 residues in the CDR3.

As concerns this clonotype: This may arise from a read error, as a much more abundant clone is one base away. The chain links TRBV29-1 to TRBJ2-1; 7 nucleotides match TRBD1. V was pared by 4 bases and J by 7 bases, with 10 bases of the junction left unmatched. The V gene's germline CDR1 is SQVTM and CDR2 ANQGSEA. This CDR3 spans 14 amino acids. DNA of the CDR3: TGCAGCGTTGGGCACAGGGGCTTTGTGAATGAGCAGTTCTTC. Amino acids: CSVGHRGFVNEQFF.

This clonotype was found many times. The chain is built from TRBV10-3 and TRBJ2-1; 7 positions agree with TRBD1. The CDR3 contains 12 residues. Germline loops: CDR1 ENHRY, CDR2 SYGVKD. J was trimmed by 5 bases and V by 6 bases; bases with no gene match: 1. Here the CDR3 reads CAIRGTDNEQFF. The CDR3, as DNA: TGTGCCATCAGGGGGACAGACAATGAGCAGTTCTTC.

The rearrangement links TRBV19 to TRBJ2-7, with D tentatively TRBD2 (6 bases). With 7 bases removed from V and 0 bases from J, the gap between germline ends came to 10 bases. Germline loops: CDR1 LNHDA, CDR2 SQIVND (reference sequence). The CDR3 has 13 residues. The CDR3 region has the DNA TGTGCCAGTATTTGGACTAACTCCTACGAGCAGTACGTC. Amino acid sequence: CASIWTNSYEQYV.

The chain recombines TRBV5-1 with TRBJ1-1; D is possibly TRBD1 (5 bases). Germline lookup yields CDR1 SGHRS and CDR2 YFSETQ. The CDR3 has 14 amino acids. With 0 bases removed from V and 4 bases from J, the gap between germline ends came to 10 bases. As DNA, the CDR3 is TGCGCCAGCAGCTTGGATGGGGGACTCACTGAAGCTTTCTTT. The encoded protein is CASSLDGGLTEAFF.

This chain joins TRBV19 and TRBJ2-3; D is perhaps TRBD2 (6 bases). Germline loops: CDR1 LNHDA, CDR2 SQIVND (reference sequence). The CDR3 is 17 residues long. V was shortened by 4 bases and J by 1 base, with 18 bases between the two germline ends. CDR3 amino acids: CASSKPLMGGGTDTQYF. The CDR3 DNA reads as TGTGCCAGTAGTAAACCGTTGATGGGAGGAGGCACAGATACGCAGTATTTT.

This clonotype was seen a handful of times. This chain connects TRBV11-1 to TRBJ1-6; TRBD1 might be the D (6 bases). Between the trimmed V and J ends, which lost 3 bases and 3 bases, there was a span of 18 bases. The CDR3 runs to 18 residues. CDR1 and CDR2 from the germline V gene are SGHAT and FQDESV (reference sequence). For the CDR3, the DNA is TGTGCCAGCAGCTTCACGCGCCAGGGGAGCGGCTATAATTCACCCCTCCACTTT. Its translation: CASSFTRQGSGYNSPLHF.